These 28 T cell receptor beta chains came from one sample sequenced in a study of T-cell reconstitution after alpha-beta-depleted transplantation in children. Unique molecular identifiers featured in how the TCRbeta library was prepared. TCRdb reprocessed the PCR reads via MiXCR and lists one record per CDR3 protein. Counted here are 350,000 to 450,000 distinct CDR3 sequences, about an eighth occurring once; the ten biggest clones make up roughly 4.5%. This sample comprised PBMCs, obtained from the stem cell graft. The receptors originated from a human donor who donated a stem cell graft to a child with Fanconi anemia.

This chain uses TRBV18 with TRBJ2-1; 11 positions match TRBD1. Germline CDR1 is KGHSH and CDR2 is LQKENI. Trimming took 3 bases from V and 6 from J; bases not matched to a gene: 4. CDR3 length: 15 residues. CDR3 DNA sequence: TGTGCCAGCTCACCCCCGGGACAGGGGGGCAATGAGCAGTTCTTC. The encoded protein is CASSPPGQGGNEQFF.

The rearrangement links TRBV20-1 to TRBJ1-4; no clear D. The CDR3 is 12 residues long. Germline V CDR1 and CDR2: DFQATT, SNEGSKA (reference sequence). With 3 bases removed from V and 6 bases from J, the gap between germline ends came to 8 bases. The CDR3 reads CSASQSDEKLFF. The CDR3 region has the DNA TGCAGTGCTAGTCAGTCGGATGAAAAACTGTTTTTT.

The genes are TRBV2 and TRBJ2-7; D is ambiguous. The CDR3 is 10 amino acids. The germline V gene encodes CDR1 SNHLY and CDR2 FYNNEI. Trimming stripped 7 bases from V and 8 bases from J, with 9 bases between. The CDR3 DNA follows: TGTGCCAGCACCCGTCGGAAGCAGTACTTC. The encoded protein is CASTRRKQYF.

The chain has TRBV28 and TRBJ2-5, with D perhaps matching TRBD1 (8 bases). V lost 5 bases to trimming and J lost 3 bases, with 16 bases between them. CDR3 length: 15 amino acids. Germline assignment: CDR1 MDHEN and CDR2 SYDVKM. The CDR3 is CASSPRTGGEETQYF. The CDR3, as DNA: TGTGCCAGCAGTCCACGTACAGGGGGGGAAGAGACCCAGTACTTC.

In its sample, this clonotype was seen a few times. The genes are TRBV6-5 and TRBJ1-6; D might be TRBD1 (6 bases). Germline CDR1 MNHEY, CDR2 SVGAGI. V gave up 6 bases and J gave up 10 bases, with 16 bases separating them. CDR3 length: 14 residues. The CDR3 loop is CASRLGQLESPLHF. Here the CDR3 DNA reads TGTGCCAGCAGATTAGGACAGTTGGAGTCACCCCTCCACTTT.

This clonotype was counted only a few times. The chain combines TRBV20-1 with TRBJ1-4; 8 nucleotides agree with TRBD1. From germline, CDR1 is DFQATT and CDR2 SNEGSKA (reference sequence). The CDR3 contains 16 residues. The V and J ends lost 0 bases and 1 base, in that order; junction bases with no gene match: 4. CDR3 DNA sequence: TGCAGTGCTAGAGAGCAGGGGGCCGAAACTAATGAAAAACTGTTTTTT. Translated: CSAREQGAETNEKLFF.

This clonotype occurred a few times. The chain employs TRBV7-9 and TRBJ2-3, with 8 nucleotides matching TRBD1. The CDR3 covers 16 residues. V lost 6 bases, J lost 1 base, and 9 bases stayed unmatched. Germline CDR1 is SEHNR and CDR2 is FQNEAQ (reference sequence). CDR3 amino acids: CASSPPRGQGTDTQYF. The CDR3 nucleotides are TGTGCCAGCAGTCCTCCGAGGGGACAGGGCACAGATACGCAGTATTTT.

The J gene is TRBJ1-4, the V gene TRBV4-3; 7 bases are shared with TRBD1. Per germline, CDR1 LGHNA and CDR2 YSLEER. Unmatched junction bases numbered 12, after V lost 8 bases and J lost 0 bases. The CDR3 is 17 residues long. The CDR3 spells CASRRDSHYSTNEKLFF. The CDR3 nucleotides read TGCGCCAGCCGAAGGGACAGCCACTATTCAACTAATGAAAAACTGTTTTTT.

This clonotype was counted many times. V and J are TRBV7-9 and TRBJ2-7, with D possibly called TRBD1 or TRBD2 (5 bases each). The V gene's germline CDR1 is SEHNR and CDR2 FQNEAQ (reference sequence). V was trimmed by 5 bases and J by 1 base, leaving 6 bases between them. CDR3 length: 12 amino acids. DNA of the CDR3: TGTGCCAGCAGCGAGGGGTCCTACGAGCAGTACTTC. It translates to CASSEGSYEQYF. Drawing the rest from reference TRBV7-9 and TRBJ2-7, the complete variable domain is DTGVSQNPRHKITKRGQNVTFRCDPISEHNRLYWYRQTLGQGPEFLTYFQNEAQLEKSRLLSDRFSAERPKGSFSTLEIQRTEQGDSAMYLCASSEGSYEQYFGPGTRLTVT.

At least ten counts were recorded for this clonotype. The CDR3 is CATSRGMNTEAFF. CDR3 bases: TGTGCCACCAGCAGAGGCATGAACACTGAAGCTTTCTTT. The chain recombines TRBV15 with TRBJ1-1, with no clear D. The CDR3 has 13 amino acids. Germline V gene lookup returns CDR1 LNHNV and CDR2 YYDKDF (reference sequence). Trimming took off 1 base at V and 0 bases at J, with 3 bases between the two ends. The whole variable domain, filled in from reference TRBV15 and TRBJ1-1, reads DAMVIQNPRYQVTQFGKPVTLSCSQTLNHNVMYWYQQKSSQAPKLLFHYYDKDFNNEADTPDNFQSRRPNTSFCFLDIRSPGLGDTAMYLCATSRGMNTEAFFGQGTRLTVV.

The rearrangement joins TRBV12-3 or TRBV12-4 to TRBJ2-1, with D perhaps TRBD2 (5 bases). V was clipped by 5 bases and J by 6 bases, with 17 bases between them. The CDR3 consists of 15 residues. The CDR3: CASSPGKRAANEQFF. The CDR3 region has the DNA TGTGCCAGCAGTCCGGGGAAGAGAGCGGCCAATGAGCAGTTCTTC.

Many counts were recorded for this clonotype. J is TRBJ1-2 and V is TRBV7-9; 8 bases fit TRBD1. CDR1 and CDR2 (germline): SEHNR, FQNEAQ (reference sequence). This CDR3 is built from 14 residues. Trimming at V came to 5 bases and at J to 9 bases, leaving 11 bases not matched to a gene. The DNA for the CDR3 is TGTGCCAGCAGCCGGGGATCAGGGGGCGAGAGCTACACCTTC. Its protein is CASSRGSGGESYTF.

The V call is TRBV20-1, the J call TRBJ2-7; D possibly corresponds to TRBD1 (5 bases). The germline gives CDR1 DFQATT, CDR2 SNEGSKA (reference sequence). V lost 5 bases, J lost 0 bases, and 14 bases lay in between. The CDR3 has 14 residues. CDR3 protein: CSAVRAQSSYEQYF. The CDR3 nucleotides read TGCAGTGCTGTCAGGGCCCAAAGCTCCTACGAGCAGTACTTC.

This chain uses TRBV5-6 with TRBJ1-1; 7 nucleotides line up with TRBD1. The trim removed 1 base at V and 4 bases at J, leaving 7 bases unmatched. CDR1 and CDR2 from the germline V gene are SGHDT and YYEEEE. The CDR3 totals 15 residues. The CDR3 region has the DNA TGTGCCAGCAGCTTGATAAGACAGGGAGGCACTGAAGCTTTCTTT. Translation: CASSLIRQGGTEAFF.

This chain connects TRBV7-2 to TRBJ2-5; D not resolved. The CDR3 is 12 amino acids. From germline, CDR1 is SGHTA and CDR2 FQGNSA. Trimming cost V 10 bases and J 5 bases, with 14 bases left between them. Written as DNA, the CDR3 is TGTGCCACCTACCGCCGGAAGGAGACCCAGTACTTC. It encodes CATYRRKETQYF.

This clonotype was counted between two and nine times. This chain joins TRBV7-8 and TRBJ2-7; D could derive from TRBD1 or TRBD2 (5 bases each). CDR1 and CDR2 from the germline V gene are SGHVS and FQNEAQ. The CDR3 length is 14 residues. The V gene lost 1 base and the J gene lost 4 bases, with 11 bases spanning the gap. The CDR3 loop is CASSLEVGGYEQYF. The CDR3, as DNA: TGTGCCAGCAGCTTAGAGGTTGGGGGTTACGAGCAGTACTTC.

This clonotype was observed a few times. V gene TRBV19 combines with J gene TRBJ2-1; 9 bases align to TRBD2. V lost 1 base to trimming and J lost 8 bases; unmatched junction nucleotides: 9. CDR3 length: 16 residues. Germline loops: CDR1 LNHDA, CDR2 SQIVND (reference sequence). The DNA of the CDR3 is TGTGCCAGTAGTATAGCTAGCGGGGTTGGTTTCGATGAGCAGTTCTTC. This gives the protein CASSIASGVGFDEQFF.

This clonotype occurred a few times. The chain joins TRBV5-1 to TRBJ2-1; the match to TRBD1 covers 10 bases. The V gene end was trimmed by 1 base and the J gene end by 3 bases; junction bases not matched to a gene: 4. CDR1 SGHRS and CDR2 YFSETQ come from the germline V gene. CDR3 length: 16 residues. CDR3: CASSLYGDRGYNEQFF. CDR3 nucleotide sequence: TGCGCCAGCAGCTTGTATGGGGACAGGGGCTACAATGAGCAGTTCTTC.

This clonotype was recorded at least ten times. This chain uses TRBV6-5 with TRBJ2-1; D not certain. Germline CDR1 MNHEY, CDR2 SVGAGI. Between the trimmed V and J ends, which lost 7 bases and 3 bases, there was a span of 4 bases. The CDR3 contains 11 residues. CDR3: CASKSYNEQFF. CDR3 coding DNA: TGTGCCAGCAAGAGCTACAATGAGCAGTTCTTC.

The chain has TRBV12-3 or TRBV12-4 and TRBJ2-5, with D perhaps matching TRBD2 (7 bases). CDR3 length equals 15 residues. The ends were cut back, 0 bases at V and 1 base at J, with 9 bases in the middle. The DNA of the CDR3 is TGTGCCAGCAGTTTAGCGCGGGGGCTCCAAGAGACCCAGTACTTC. This sequence encodes CASSLARGLQETQYF.

This chain uses TRBV9 with TRBJ2-2, with TRBD2 matching over 9 bases. V gave up 0 bases and J gave up 7 bases; unmatched junction bases: 4. The germline gives CDR1 SGDLS, CDR2 YYNGEE. The CDR3 sequence is 15 residues long. CDR3 bases: TGTGCCAGCAGCGTAGCTAGCGGGGAGTACGGGGAGCTGTTTTTT. The encoded protein is CASSVASGEYGELFF. The whole variable domain, filled in from reference TRBV9 and TRBJ2-2, reads DSGVTQTPKHLITATGQRVTLRCSPRSGDLSVYWYQQSLDQGLQFLIQYYNGEERAKGNILERFSAQQFPDLHSELNLSSLELGDSALYFCASSVASGEYGELFFGEGSRLTVL.

The chain links TRBV4-3 to TRBJ2-3, with 7 nucleotides matching TRBD1. Germline values: CDR1 LGHNA, CDR2 YSLEER. The CDR3 has 16 residues. The V gene end was trimmed by 1 base and the J gene end by 4 bases; junction bases not matched to a gene: 8. The CDR3 protein is CASSQANRGTADTQYF. CDR3 in DNA: TGCGCCAGCAGCCAAGCAAACAGGGGCACCGCAGATACGCAGTATTTT.

The J gene is TRBJ1-1, the V gene TRBV20-1; possibly TRBD1 for D (5 bases). This CDR3 is built from 13 residues. Germline loops: CDR1 DFQATT, CDR2 SNEGSKA (reference sequence). The V gene lost 6 bases and the J gene lost 3 bases, with 14 bases spanning the gap. In DNA form, the CDR3 reads TGCAGTGCGCCACAGGTGAAGGACACTGAAGCTTTCTTT. Protein: CSAPQVKDTEAFF.

This clonotype was recorded many times. V is TRBV10-3 and J is TRBJ2-3; D not certain. The germline gives CDR1 ENHRY, CDR2 SYGVKD. This CDR3 has 13 amino acids. V lost 0 bases and J 11 bases, leaving 12 bases between the germline ends. The CDR3 DNA sequence: TGTGCCATCAGTGAGTCCGGGCTTGGAAAGCAGTATTTT. Translating it yields CAISESGLGKQYF.

This clonotype was recorded many times. The chain joins TRBV4-2 to TRBJ1-5, with no clear D. Trimming cost V 1 base and J 7 bases, with 8 bases left between them. The germline V gene encodes CDR1 LGHNA and CDR2 YNFKEQ. The CDR3 sequence is 13 residues long. CDR3 sequence: CASSQGVRQPQHF. The CDR3 DNA sequence: TGTGCCAGCAGCCAAGGGGTTCGGCAGCCCCAGCATTTT.

This chain connects TRBV12-3 or TRBV12-4 to TRBJ2-5; D is ambiguous. This CDR3 has 12 amino acids. The germline V and J ends were trimmed by 1 base and 5 bases, with 5 bases remaining between them. The CDR3: CASSLEVETQYF. The CDR3 nucleotides are TGTGCCAGCAGTTTAGAGGTCGAGACCCAGTACTTC.

This clonotype occurred many times. The rearrangement joins TRBV5-1 to TRBJ2-1; D is unclear. The CDR3 is 12 residues long. The ends were cut back, 4 bases at V and 9 bases at J, with 11 bases in the middle. Germline loops: CDR1 SGHRS, CDR2 YFSETQ. CDR3 protein: CASSHSGPEQFF. The CDR3 DNA reads as TGCGCCAGCAGCCACAGTGGGCCTGAGCAGTTCTTC.

The table lists this clonotype with many counts. V usage is TRBV28 and J usage is TRBJ1-2, with D possibly TRBD1 on 5 matching bases. The CDR3 length is 15 residues. CDR1 MDHEN and CDR2 SYDVKM come from the germline V gene. The V end was cut by 6 bases, the J end by 0 bases, with 14 bases between. CDR3 sequence (DNA): TGTGCCAGCAGCTCCCCGTGGGGGTCTAACTATGGCTACACCTTC. The encoded protein is CASSSPWGSNYGYTF.